This T cell receptor (beta chain) was documented in a study of CD8+CD57+ T cells in acquired aplastic anemia. Study context: As sequenced from healthy donors, CD4+ cells averaged roughly 9.9 million reads. Points from the study as a whole: The number of CD8+ CDR3 sequences shared by patients and controls was roughly 30.

Comments on this clonotype: The target antigen is unknown.

CDR3 and TCR beta VDJ profiling relied on genomic DNA as the template. Via MiXCR, TCRdb re-called the reads, giving one row per CDR3 protein. Altogether hundreds of thousands of distinct CDR3 sequences are present, roughly 68% being singletons, with the ten largest covering around 4%. Trimming removed 3 bases from V and 6 bases from J, with 16 bases in between. The CDR3 length is 14 residues. Germline assignment: CDR1 SGHRS and CDR2 YFSETQ. The sequenced sample consisted of sorted CD4+, CD8+, or CD8+CD57+ T cells (not recorded which) from PBMCs. The V and J genes are TRBV5-1 and TRBJ2-7; no clear D. This TCR was recovered from a human donor in good health, serving as a control. The CDR3 DNA is TGCGCCAGCAGCTCCCGGACCGGAAAAGCCGAGCAGTACTTC. Translated, it gives CASSSRTGKAEQYF. The complete variable domain, with remaining parts taken from reference TRBV5-1 and TRBJ2-7, reads KAGVTQTPRYLIKTRGQQVTLSCSPISGHRSVSWYQQTPGQGLQFLFEYFSETQRNKGNFPGRFSGRQFSNSRSEMNVSTLELGDSALYLCASSSRTGKAEQYFGPGTRLTVT.